This TCR beta chain was identified during a study of response to subunit inactivated influenza vaccine. V was pared by 1 base and J by 0 bases, with 7 bases between. CDR3 length: 15 amino acids. Germline V lookup: CDR1 MGHDK, CDR2 SYGVNS. From the RT-PCR reads, TCRdb called clonotypes with MiXCR, one entry per CDR3 protein. The data show 600,000 to 850,000 distinct CDR3 sequences, around 15% seen once. The source of this sequence is a middle-aged man who received an inactivated influenza vaccine. The sequences come from PBMCs from blood, collected less than 15 days before vaccination. The V call is TRBV25-1, the J call TRBJ2-1; no reliable D call. CDR3 bases: TGTGCCAGCAGTGAATTTTCCCGCTCCTACAATGAGCAGTTCTTC. It translates to CASSEFSRSYNEQFF.